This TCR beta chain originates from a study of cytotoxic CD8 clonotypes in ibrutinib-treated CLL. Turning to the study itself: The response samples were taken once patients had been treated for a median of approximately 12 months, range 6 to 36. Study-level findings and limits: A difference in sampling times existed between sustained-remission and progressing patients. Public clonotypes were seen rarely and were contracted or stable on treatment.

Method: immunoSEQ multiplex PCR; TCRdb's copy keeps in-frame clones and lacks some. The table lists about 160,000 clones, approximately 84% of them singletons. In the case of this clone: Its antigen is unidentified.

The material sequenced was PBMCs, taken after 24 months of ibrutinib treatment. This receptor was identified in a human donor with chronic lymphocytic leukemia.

Here the CDR3 reads CASSVGLSGVTQYF. The DNA of the CDR3 is TGTGCCAGCAGCGTAGGATTATCGGGCGTTACGCAGTATTTT. This chain uses TRBV9 with TRBJ2-3, with D unclear. The CDR3 totals 14 residues. The V end was cut by 0 bases, the J end by 8 bases, with 13 bases between. Per germline, CDR1 SGDLS and CDR2 YYNGEE.